This T cell receptor (beta chain) came from a study of beta chain features in type 1 diabetes. Notes on the study in general: Shortening that was moderate but significant affected the TCRB CDR3s of Type 1 diabetes patients in all four CD4+ subsets.

The study reverse transcribed the entire isolated RNA, so it sequenced expressed TCRB transcripts. Using immunoSEQ multiplex PCR, the repertoire was profiled, and TCRdb retains in-frame clones only, with some absent. The sample yields under 850,000 clones, under 15% seen once. The V gene lost 0 bases and the J gene lost 8 bases, with 19 bases spanning the gap. The CDR3 runs 16 residues. The germline CDR1 and CDR2 sequences are MNHNY and SVGAGI (reference sequence). On this clone itself: Its specificity is not known.

Sequences were obtained from naive CD4+ T cells from blood. This rearrangement joins TRBV6-6 to TRBJ2-5; TRBD1 or TRBD2 may be the D gene (6 bases each). This clonotype was sampled from a man aged 18 to 29 with type 1 diabetes. Here the CDR3 reads CASSYSIQGGGSTQYF. The DNA for the CDR3 is TGTGCCAGCAGTTACTCGATACAGGGCGGAGGGAGTACCCAGTACTTC.